This T cell receptor (beta chain) originates from a study of memory CD4+ T cells and cytomegalovirus serostatus. Study-wide background: This sample comes from healthy Belgian adults, under 10 CMV seropositive, 24 seronegative.

Measured with immunoSEQ multiplex PCR; TCRdb has only the in-frame clones, and not every one. Of under 80,000 clones listed, 82% are singletons. The study, taken as a whole, reports: CD4+ memory repertoires contained about 40% of the roughly 160 reported CMV TCRbeta sequences. The CMV-associated TCR signature appears largely within the CD4+ memory repertoire.

Trimming removed 1 base from V and 4 bases from J, with 14 bases in between. The CDR3 has 15 residues. The germline gives CDR1 SGHNT, CDR2 YYREEE (reference sequence). The sort gate was single viable CD3+CD4+CD8-CD45RO+ cells for memory CD4+ T cells. Donors' CMV status reflects serum IgG against pp150, pp28, p38, p52. In the case of this clone: Its antigen is unidentified.

The sequenced sample was memory CD4+ T cells from blood. The clonotype originates from an adult in good health and CMV-seronegative. This chain uses TRBV5-4 with TRBJ2-5; D is possibly TRBD1 or TRBD2 (6 bases each). This CDR3 is CASSLPGGQRETQYF. The CDR3 bases are TGTGCCAGCAGCTTGCCTGGGGGGCAGAGAGAGACCCAGTACTTC.